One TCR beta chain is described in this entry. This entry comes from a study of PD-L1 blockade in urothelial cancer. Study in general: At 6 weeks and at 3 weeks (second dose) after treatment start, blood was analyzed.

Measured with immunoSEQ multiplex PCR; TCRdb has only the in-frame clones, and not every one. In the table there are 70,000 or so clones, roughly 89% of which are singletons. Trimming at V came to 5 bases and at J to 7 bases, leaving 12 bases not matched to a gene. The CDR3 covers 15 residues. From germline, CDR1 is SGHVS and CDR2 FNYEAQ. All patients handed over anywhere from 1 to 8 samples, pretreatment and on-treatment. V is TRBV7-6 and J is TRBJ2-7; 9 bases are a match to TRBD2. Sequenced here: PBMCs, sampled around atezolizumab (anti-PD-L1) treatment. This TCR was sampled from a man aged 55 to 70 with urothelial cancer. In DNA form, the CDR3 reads TGTGCCAGCAGCAGTTTGCGGGGGGGAGTCGGTGAGCAGTACTTC. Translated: CASSSLRGGVGEQYF.